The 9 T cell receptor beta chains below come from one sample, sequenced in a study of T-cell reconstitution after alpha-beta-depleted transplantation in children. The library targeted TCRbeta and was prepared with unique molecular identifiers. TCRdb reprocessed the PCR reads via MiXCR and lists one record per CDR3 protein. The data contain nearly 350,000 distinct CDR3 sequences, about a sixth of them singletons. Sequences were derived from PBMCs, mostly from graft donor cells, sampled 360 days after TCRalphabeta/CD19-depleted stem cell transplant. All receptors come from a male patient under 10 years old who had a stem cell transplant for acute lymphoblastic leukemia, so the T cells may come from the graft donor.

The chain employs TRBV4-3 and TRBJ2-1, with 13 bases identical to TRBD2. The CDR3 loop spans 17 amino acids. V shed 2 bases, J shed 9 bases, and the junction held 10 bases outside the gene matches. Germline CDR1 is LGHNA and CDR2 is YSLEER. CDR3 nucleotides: TGCGCCAGCAGCCAAACTAGCGGGAGGGCCGGGGAGGGTGAGCAGTTCTTC. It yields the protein CASSQTSGRAGEGEQFF.

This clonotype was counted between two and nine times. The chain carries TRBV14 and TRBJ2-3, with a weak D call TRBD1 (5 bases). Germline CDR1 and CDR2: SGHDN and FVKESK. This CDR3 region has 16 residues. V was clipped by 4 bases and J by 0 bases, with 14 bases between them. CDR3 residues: CASSRLKGLSTDTQYF. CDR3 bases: TGTGCCAGCAGCCGGCTGAAGGGGCTAAGCACAGATACGCAGTATTTT. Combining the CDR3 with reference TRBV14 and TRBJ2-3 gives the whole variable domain EAGVTQFPSHSVIEKGQTVTLRCDPISGHDNLYWYRRVMGKEIKFLLHFVKESKQDESGMPNNRFLAERTGGTYSTLKVQPAELEDSGVYFCASSRLKGLSTDTQYFGPGTRLTVL.

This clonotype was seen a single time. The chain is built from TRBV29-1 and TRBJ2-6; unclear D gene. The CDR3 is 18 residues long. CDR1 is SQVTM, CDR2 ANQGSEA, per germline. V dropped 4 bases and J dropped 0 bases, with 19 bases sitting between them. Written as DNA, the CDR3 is TGCAGCGTTGTGGTCGCCGGGTCCCACAGCTCTGGGGCCAACGTCCTGACTTTC. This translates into CSVVVAGSHSSGANVLTF.

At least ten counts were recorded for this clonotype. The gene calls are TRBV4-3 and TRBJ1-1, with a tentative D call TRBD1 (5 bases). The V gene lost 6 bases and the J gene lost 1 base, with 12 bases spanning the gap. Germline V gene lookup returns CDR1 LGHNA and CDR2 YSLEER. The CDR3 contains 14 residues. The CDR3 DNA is TGCGCCAGCAGTATCGGGGGGACGAACACTGAAGCTTTCTTT. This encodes CASSIGGTNTEAFF.

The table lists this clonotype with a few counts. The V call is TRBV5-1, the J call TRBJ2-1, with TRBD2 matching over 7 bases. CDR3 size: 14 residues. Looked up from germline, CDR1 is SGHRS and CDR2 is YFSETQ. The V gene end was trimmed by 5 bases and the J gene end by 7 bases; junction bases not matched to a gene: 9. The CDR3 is CASSSSGGKNEQFF. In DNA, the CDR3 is TGCGCCAGCAGTTCCTCGGGAGGTAAAAATGAGCAGTTCTTC.

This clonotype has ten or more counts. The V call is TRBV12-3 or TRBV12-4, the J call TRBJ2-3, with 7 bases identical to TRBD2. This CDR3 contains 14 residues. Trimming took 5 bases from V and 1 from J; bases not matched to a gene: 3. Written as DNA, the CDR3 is TGTGCCAGCAGTACGGGAGGTGGCACAGATACGCAGTATTTT. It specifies CASSTGGGTDTQYF.

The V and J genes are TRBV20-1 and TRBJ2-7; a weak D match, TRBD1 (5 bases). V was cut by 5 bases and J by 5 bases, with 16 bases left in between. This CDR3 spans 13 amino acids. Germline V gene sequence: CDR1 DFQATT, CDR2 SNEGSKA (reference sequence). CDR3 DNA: TGCAGTGCTCCCGACACCCTGGGGCACGAGCAGTACTTC. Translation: CSAPDTLGHEQYF.

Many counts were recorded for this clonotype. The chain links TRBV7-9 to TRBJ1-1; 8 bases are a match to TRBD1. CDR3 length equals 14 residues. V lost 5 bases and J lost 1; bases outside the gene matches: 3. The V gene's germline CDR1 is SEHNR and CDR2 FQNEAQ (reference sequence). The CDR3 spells CASSPTGGNTEAFF. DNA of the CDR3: TGTGCCAGCAGCCCAACAGGGGGGAACACTGAAGCTTTCTTT.

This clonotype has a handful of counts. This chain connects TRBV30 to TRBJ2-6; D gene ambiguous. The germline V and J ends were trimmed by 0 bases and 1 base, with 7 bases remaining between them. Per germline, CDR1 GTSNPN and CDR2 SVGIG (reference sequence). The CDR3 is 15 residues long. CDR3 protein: CAWSVWGSGANVLTF. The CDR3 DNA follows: TGTGCCTGGAGTGTATGGGGATCTGGGGCCAACGTCCTGACTTTC.